This T cell receptor beta chain was observed in a study of blood T cell repertoires in COVID-19. For the study at large: T cells, B-cell-depleted T cells, or PBMCs supplied cDNA or gDNA.

Germline V gene lookup returns CDR1 SGHNT and CDR2 YENEEA. This CDR3 is 13 amino acids long. V lost 5 bases and J 3 bases, leaving 11 bases between the germline ends. The method was immunoSEQ multiplex PCR; TCRdb's version includes in-frame clones alone and lacks a portion of them. Of about 36,000 clones in the sample, around four fifths were seen once. The gene calls are TRBV11-3 and TRBJ2-7; D is perhaps TRBD2 (5 bases). The material sequenced was peripheral blood. This clonotype was sampled from a human donor in a cohort sampled during active or convalescent COVID-19. The donor label of this sample is uncertain. DNA of the CDR3: TGTGCCAGCAGCATGGGCCGGGGCTACGAGCAGTACTTC. It codes for CASSMGRGYEQYF.